These 8 T cell receptor beta chains were all obtained from the same sample, sequenced in a study of cytomegalovirus exposure and HLA in healthy donors (dated by TCRdb to the late 2010s). Receptor libraries were prepared by the immunoSEQ multiplex PCR assay. For the multiplex PCR, a mixture combining 60 forward primers for TCR Vbeta segments and 13 reverse primers for TCR Jbeta segments was used. The table was pulled from immuneACCESS by TCRdb, which kept in-frame rearrangements only. Such tables lose some clones; where checked, under half of the loss comes from unresolved V genes, and the rest has no known cause. This sample is represented by about 160,000 clones; under 85% of them were singletons. The ten most abundant clones make up 1.5% to 2% of the sample. Sequencing was done on a sample of PBMCs. All receptors come from a woman under 40 in good health and CMV-seronegative.

This clone turned up a few times. The chain joins TRBV29-1 to TRBJ2-5; 8 bases agree with TRBD1. The CDR3 spans 13 residues. The V gene's germline CDR1 is SQVTM and CDR2 ANQGSEA. V was pared by 8 bases and J by 5 bases, with 10 bases of the junction left unmatched. For the CDR3, the DNA is TGCAGCTCCACAGACAGGGGAAGGGAGACCCAGTACTTC. Amino acids: CSSTDRGRETQYF.

The chain joins TRBV5-5 to TRBJ1-1, with no clear D. CDR1 and CDR2 from the germline V gene are SGHKS and YYEKEE (reference sequence). Trimming cost V 6 bases and J 0 bases, with 18 bases left between them. CDR3 length: 16 residues. The CDR3 DNA is TGTGCCAGCAAACGGGAAGACTACCCCCTGAACACTGAAGCTTTCTTT. It yields the protein CASKREDYPLNTEAFF.

This chain joins TRBV6-6 and TRBJ1-3; D is uncertain. V lost 0 bases and J 1 base, leaving 7 bases between the germline ends. Germline V gene data show CDR1 as MNHNY and CDR2 as SVGAGI (reference sequence). CDR3 length: 15 residues. The chain's CDR3 is CASSYSPGSGNTIYF. CDR3 in DNA: TGTGCCAGCAGTTACTCGCCGGGTTCTGGAAACACCATATATTTT.

The V call is TRBV7-8, the J call TRBJ2-5, with TRBD2 as a possible D gene (5 bases). The CDR3 extends over 16 amino acids. Trimming removed 4 bases at V and 5 bases at J, with 20 bases between. Germline-derived CDR1 and CDR2 are SGHVS and FQNEAQ. The CDR3 nucleotides are TGTGCCAGCAGCTGGGGTCCCTCCCGGGGTGAGGAGACCCAGTACTTC. Encoded protein: CASSWGPSRGEETQYF. Drawing the rest from reference TRBV7-8 and TRBJ2-5, the complete variable domain is GAGVSQSPRYKVAKRGQDVALRCDPISGHVSLFWYQQALGQGPEFLTYFQNEAQLDKSGLPSDRFFAERPEGSVSTLKIQRTQQEDSAVYLCASSWGPSRGEETQYFGPGTRLLVL.

The genes are TRBV27 and TRBJ2-1, with D hard to call. Germline V gene data show CDR1 as MNHEY and CDR2 as SMNVEV (reference sequence). There are 14 residues in the CDR3. Deletions cut 6 bases from V and 6 bases from J, with 15 bases between. The CDR3, as DNA: TGTGCCAGCAGCAATAGTCTCTACGGCAATGAGCAGTTCTTC. Encoded protein: CASSNSLYGNEQFF.

This rearrangement joins TRBV10-3 to TRBJ1-4; TRBD1 might be the D (6 bases). The CDR3 consists of 13 residues. Germline-derived CDR1 and CDR2 are ENHRY and SYGVKD. Trimming left V 9 bases short and J 8 bases short, with 16 bases between. The CDR3 sequence: CAMAGGPGEKLFF. The CDR3, as DNA: TGTGCCATGGCGGGGGGGCCAGGAGAAAAACTGTTTTTT.

The rearrangement uses TRBV19 and TRBJ2-7, with 11 bases fitting TRBD1. V trimming: 6 bases; J trimming: 4 bases; junction bases outside the gene matches: 5. This CDR3 is 14 amino acids long. Germline loops: CDR1 LNHDA, CDR2 SQIVND (reference sequence). CDR3 in DNA: TGTGCCAGTAGCTACGGGACAGGGGGATACGAGCAGTACTTC. Its translation is CASSYGTGGYEQYF.

V is TRBV7-8 and J is TRBJ1-2; the D gene is possibly TRBD1 (5 bases). Trimming cost V 5 bases and J 4 bases, with 17 bases left between them. CDR1 SGHVS and CDR2 FQNEAQ come from the germline V gene. The CDR3 contains 15 residues. The CDR3 loop reads CASSTGGVGSYGYTF. The CDR3 bases are TGTGCCAGCAGCACGGGAGGGGTGGGGTCCTATGGCTACACCTTC.